This TCR beta chain was recorded in a study of OX40 agonist ivuxolimab in advanced cancers. Study as a whole: An agonistic anti-OX40 (CD134) antibody, ivuxolimab, was used to treat the patients.

Study-level points and caveats: Relative to CD4+ cells, CD8+ T cells on average had more expanded clones.

This clone was seen once. The antigen is undetermined. This CDR3 has 14 residues. Per germline, CDR1 MNHEY and CDR2 SVGAGI. V dropped 6 bases and J dropped 4 bases, with 15 bases sitting between them. Clones were read by immunoSEQ multiplex PCR, and TCRdb kept only the in-frame ones, dropping some. The sample has under 50,000 clones, around 87% seen once. V gene TRBV6-5 combines with J gene TRBJ1-1; no clear D gene. The sequenced sample was CD4+ or CD8+ T cells sorted from blood, obtained in a trial of the OX40 agonist ivuxolimab. The sequence was obtained from an adult with an advanced solid tumor such as melanoma, head and neck, liver or kidney cancer. CDR3 loop: CASRYGPAGTEAFF. The CDR3 nucleotides are TGTGCCAGCAGGTATGGACCGGCAGGCACTGAAGCTTTCTTT.